This T cell receptor (beta chain) was recorded in a study of T cells in Graves' hyperthyroidism and ophthalmopathy. The CDR3 contains 15 residues. Per the germline V gene, CDR1 is SGHTA and CDR2 is FQGNSA. Between the trimmed V and J ends, which lost 5 bases and 2 bases, there was a span of 16 bases. TCR beta CDR3 regions were amplified from RNA transcripts. Carried out on the TCR CDR3, a first-round RT-PCR used the HTBI primer set. One entry per CDR3 protein results from TCRdb running MiXCR on the multiplex PCR reads. The profile shows 600,000 to 900,000 distinct CDR3 sequences, 16% of them singletons. This clonotype came up many times.

The chain links TRBV7-2 to TRBJ2-7; a possible D gene is TRBD2 (6 bases). This TCR was sampled from a man aged 18 to 29 with Graves' hyperthyroidism. Sequencing input: blood. The CDR3: CASSGPASATYEQYF. DNA of the CDR3: TGTGCCAGCAGCGGTCCGGCTAGCGCGACCTACGAGCAGTACTTC.